What follows are 3 T cell receptor beta chains derived from one specimen sequenced in a study of T-cell reconstitution after alpha-beta-depleted transplantation in children (dated by TCRdb to between 2015 and 2016). Library creation used PCR. Sequencing relied on an Illumina HiSeq 2500. TCR library preparation used molecular barcoding, with unique molecular identifiers applied to normalize quantification of the TCRbeta repertoire. TCRdb cleaned the public reads at Q25 with fastp, built clones with MiXCR and kept in-frame beta chains. Entries are consolidated by CDR3 protein sequence, retaining the most common genes and DNA. For this sample there are approximately 590,000 distinct CDR3 sequences; 8% to 11% appear just once. Less than 5% of the sample is held by the ten biggest clonotypes. The starting material was PBMCs from the stem cell graft donor, obtained from the stem cell graft. All receptors derive from a human donor who donated a stem cell graft to a child with acute myeloid leukemia.

As for this clonotype: A much bigger clone sits one base away, suggesting this may be a read error. Likely a read error: the CDR3 ends without its conserved phenylalanine or tryptophan. The chain couples TRBV20-1 to TRBJ2-1; TRBD2 agrees at 10 bases. V lost 7 bases, J lost 5 bases, and 8 bases stayed unmatched. The germline V gene encodes CDR1 DFQATT and CDR2 SNEGSKA (reference sequence). This CDR3 is 14 amino acids long. The CDR3 spells CSVGLGLANNEQFL. CDR3 coding DNA: TGCAGTGTAGGTCTGGGACTAGCGAACAATGAGCAGTTCTTG.

This clonotype occurred many times. The chain is built from TRBV20-1 and TRBJ2-5; the match to TRBD2 covers 7 bases. J gave up 0 bases and V 6 bases, and 10 bases lay outside the gene matches. The CDR3 covers 15 residues. Germline values: CDR1 DFQATT, CDR2 SNEGSKA (reference sequence). CDR3 region: CSALPSGTYQETQYF. CDR3 nucleotides: TGCAGTGCGCTGCCTAGCGGAACGTACCAAGAGACCCAGTACTTC.

This clonotype has more than one count but fewer than ten. This rearrangement joins TRBV14 to TRBJ1-2, with TRBD1 as a possible D gene (5 bases). With 1 base removed from V and 1 base from J, the gap between germline ends came to 13 bases. The CDR3 has 16 amino acids. The germline V gene encodes CDR1 SGHDN and CDR2 FVKESK. The CDR3 bases are TGTGCCAGCAGCCAAGTAGGGGCGGCGAATAACTATGGCTACACCTTC. Protein sequence: CASSQVGAANNYGYTF.